A single sample is the source of the 21 T cell receptor beta chains below, sequenced in a study of cytomegalovirus exposure and HLA in healthy donors (dated by TCRdb to the late 2010s). Receptors were amplified or captured by the immunoSEQ multiplex PCR assay. For the multiplex PCR, a mixture combining 60 forward primers for TCR Vbeta segments and 13 reverse primers for TCR Jbeta segments was used. In its TCRdb copy, this immuneACCESS table keeps in-frame sequences only and misses some clones. Where compared with another copy, unresolved V genes explain less than half of these, and the others have no known cause. The sample profile shows around 72,000 clones; 60% to 75% of them were found once. Of the sample, 20% to 25% falls within the top ten clones. Sequenced material: PBMCs. The receptors stem from a man in his forties in good health and CMV-seropositive.

The chain joins TRBV7-3 to TRBJ1-2; 7 nucleotides agree with TRBD1. The CDR3 covers 13 residues. The V and J ends lost 3 bases and 8 bases, in that order; junction bases with no gene match: 6. Germline-derived CDR1 and CDR2 are SGHTA and FQGTGA. Here the CDR3 reads CASSFGTGEGYTF. Written as DNA, the CDR3 is TGTGCCAGCAGCTTCGGCACAGGGGAGGGCTACACCTTC.

The gene calls are TRBV2 and TRBJ2-5; D gene ambiguous. Trimming stripped 5 bases from V and 0 bases from J, with 7 bases between. This CDR3 is 13 amino acids long. The germline gives CDR1 SNHLY, CDR2 FYNNEI. The chain's CDR3 is CASSTVYQETQYF. CDR3 DNA sequence: TGTGCCAGCAGTACAGTGTACCAAGAGACCCAGTACTTC.

The J gene is TRBJ2-3, the V gene TRBV28, with 15 bases aligning to TRBD2. The CDR3 runs to 15 residues. Per germline, CDR1 MDHEN and CDR2 SYDVKM. V lost 7 bases to trimming and J lost 6 bases; unmatched junction nucleotides: 5. DNA for the CDR3: TGTGCCAGCACCTTTGGGACTAGCGGGGGGGATACGCAGTATTTT. The encoded protein is CASTFGTSGGDTQYF.

The rearrangement uses TRBV11-3 and TRBJ2-5, with 7 bases identical to TRBD2. Judging by the DNA end, TRBJ2-7 fits better; the J call may be wrong. In germline, CDR1 is SGHNT, CDR2 YENEEA. The CDR3 is 17 residues long. DNA for the CDR3: TGTGCCAGCAGCTTAGATTTCGAGGCGGGAGCCTCCTACGAGCAGTACTTC. As protein: CASSLDFEAGASYEQYF.

This clone is deemed medium-sized (0.01 to 0.1%). The chain carries TRBV7-9 and TRBJ2-3; D perhaps matches TRBD2 (6 bases). Germline loops: CDR1 SEHNR, CDR2 FQNEAQ (reference sequence). The CDR3 length is 16 residues. Trimming left V 7 bases short and J 4 bases short, with 21 bases between. CDR3 bases: TGTGCCAGCACCTTCTCAGCGGCGGGGCCGGCAGATACGCAGTATTTT. Its translation: CASTFSAAGPADTQYF.

This chain connects TRBV11-3 to TRBJ1-1; D perhaps matches TRBD1 (6 bases). Per the germline V gene, CDR1 is SGHNT and CDR2 is YENEEA. This CDR3 has 19 residues. V lost 4 bases, J lost 0 bases, and 24 bases lay in between. The CDR3 sequence is CASSSSGVWGRAVNTEAFF. The DNA of the CDR3 is TGTGCCAGCAGCTCGTCGGGTGTCTGGGGGCGGGCCGTGAACACTGAAGCTTTCTTT.

The gene calls are TRBV19 and TRBJ2-5; maybe TRBD2 (6 bases). The DNA end is more similar to TRBJ2-7, so the J call may be wrong. The CDR3 contains 14 residues. Germline-derived CDR1 and CDR2 are LNHDA and SQIVND (reference sequence). CDR3: CASSSGGLGYEQYF. In DNA form, the CDR3 reads TGTGCCAGTAGTTCTGGGGGACTGGGGTACGAGCAGTACTTC.

CDR3 region: CASSQGWQQTQPQHF. CDR3 DNA: TGCGCCAGCAGCCAAGGTTGGCAACAGACGCAGCCCCAGCATTTT. The chain joins TRBV4-1 to TRBJ1-5; no clear D. This CDR3 is built from 15 residues. The germline CDR1 and CDR2 sequences are MGHRA and YSYEKL. The V end was cut by 1 base, the J end by 7 bases, with 14 bases between.

V is TRBV30 and J is TRBJ2-1; TRBD1 is a possible D gene (6 bases). The germline V gene has CDR1 GTSNPN and CDR2 SVGIG (reference sequence). The germline V and J ends were trimmed by 2 bases and 15 bases, with 17 bases remaining between them. The CDR3 contains 12 residues. As DNA, the CDR3 is TGTGCCTGGAGTCTTACCGTGGGGGCGATGTTCTTC. Translating gives CAWSLTVGAMFF.

This clone has just a few counts. The rearrangement uses TRBV5-1 and TRBJ2-1; 9 nucleotides match TRBD2. CDR3 length equals 9 residues. With 7 bases clipped from V and 15 bases from J, the junction kept 2 bases outside the gene matches. From germline, CDR1 is SGHRS and CDR2 YFSETQ. CDR3 sequence: CASPAGGFF. In DNA form, the CDR3 reads TGCGCCAGCCCAGCGGGGGGGTTCTTC.

This chain links TRBV19 with TRBJ2-1; possibly TRBD2 for D (6 bases). The CDR3 covers 14 residues. Trimming shortened V by 1 base and J by 6 bases, and 10 bases separated the two germline ends. Germline-derived CDR1 and CDR2 are LNHDA and SQIVND (reference sequence). The chain's CDR3 is CASSIGRGGNEQFF. The CDR3 DNA sequence: TGTGCCAGTAGTATAGGCCGGGGAGGCAATGAGCAGTTCTTC.

The genes are TRBV7-3 and TRBJ2-5, with a weak D call TRBD2 (5 bases). Germline V CDR1 and CDR2: SGHTA, FQGTGA. The CDR3 loop spans 15 amino acids. V lost 4 bases and J lost 2, with 14 bases in between. CDR3 nucleotides: TGTGCCAGCAGCTCTCTAACGGGGTCTCAAGAGACCCAGTACTTC. It is translated as CASSSLTGSQETQYF.

The CDR3 nucleotides read TGCGCCAGCAGGACCGGGACAGGCGCTGGGGGGGCAGATACGCAGTATTTT. Translating gives CASRTGTGAGGADTQYF. J is TRBJ2-3 and V is TRBV5-1; weak D call: TRBD1 (8 bases). Germline CDR1 is SGHRS and CDR2 is YFSETQ. Trimming pared 5 bases from V and 4 bases from J, leaving 23 bases between. This CDR3 region has 17 residues.

J is TRBJ1-1 and V is TRBV5-6; D call uncertain. Trimming removed 4 bases from V and 6 bases from J, with 19 bases in between. This CDR3 has 15 amino acids. From germline, CDR1 is SGHDT and CDR2 YYEEEE. DNA of the CDR3: TGTGCCAGCAGCCCGGACGGTTGGAGGTTCCCTGAAGCTTTCTTT. Translated, it gives CASSPDGWRFPEAFF.

The V and J genes are TRBV6-1 and TRBJ1-1; 7 bases match TRBD1. V trimming: 2 bases; J trimming: 6 bases; junction bases outside the gene matches: 9. CDR3 length: 15 amino acids. Germline V gives CDR1 MNHNS, CDR2 SASEGT. CDR3 protein: CASSEQGGLSAEAFF. The CDR3 DNA sequence: TGTGCCAGCAGTGAACAGGGGGGTCTATCGGCTGAAGCTTTCTTT.

This clone has a single count. This chain uses TRBV5-1 with TRBJ1-1; no reliable D call. The germline V and J ends were trimmed by 0 bases and 4 bases, with 10 bases remaining between them. The CDR3 has 14 residues. The germline V gene encodes CDR1 SGHRS and CDR2 YFSETQ. The CDR3 DNA follows: TGCGCCAGCAGCTTGGCGGGGAAGGCCACTGAAGCTTTCTTT. Translation: CASSLAGKATEAFF.

The rearrangement uses TRBV2 and TRBJ2-1, with 10 bases identical to TRBD2. V shed 4 bases and J 9 bases; nucleotides not matched to a gene: 9. This CDR3 region has 15 residues. Germline V CDR1 and CDR2: SNHLY, FYNNEI. CDR3 protein: CASSGLLAGYGEQFF. The DNA for the CDR3 is TGTGCCAGCAGTGGGTTACTAGCGGGGTACGGTGAGCAGTTCTTC. Full variable domain (missing parts from reference TRBV2 and TRBJ2-1): EPEVTQTPSHQVTQMGQEVILRCVPISNHLYFYWYRQILGQKVEFLVSFYNNEISEKSEIFDDQFSVERPDGSNFTLKIRSTKLEDSAMYFCASSGLLAGYGEQFFGPGTRLTVL.

The rearrangement links TRBV27 to TRBJ1-1; D call uncertain. CDR3 length: 14 residues. Germline values: CDR1 MNHEY, CDR2 SMNVEV (reference sequence). Trimming took 4 bases from V and 4 from J, leaving 13 bases between them. The CDR3 spells CASSWSQAGTEAFF. Here the CDR3 DNA reads TGTGCCAGCAGTTGGTCCCAGGCCGGCACTGAAGCTTTCTTT.

V and J are TRBV7-2 and TRBJ1-1; 7 bases match TRBD1. The CDR3 covers 15 residues. The J segment lost 2 bases and the V segment lost 5 bases, leaving 8 bases of the junction unmatched. Germline assignment: CDR1 SGHTA and CDR2 FQGNSA. The CDR3 nucleotides are TGTGCCAGCAGCCCAACGACAGGGATTAACACTGAAGCTTTCTTT. Its translation: CASSPTTGINTEAFF.

The chain carries TRBV30 and TRBJ1-5; possible D gene TRBD1, 6 bases. Trimming took off 2 bases at V and 7 bases at J, with 21 bases between the two ends. Germline V gene data show CDR1 as GTSNPN and CDR2 as SVGIG (reference sequence). The CDR3 totals 16 residues. The CDR3 sequence: CAWSILGGATVQPQHF. CDR3 nucleotides: TGTGCCTGGAGTATTTTGGGGGGGGCAACTGTGCAGCCCCAGCATTTT.

The rearrangement uses TRBV5-1 and TRBJ1-4; 7 bases are a match to TRBD1. The V gene end was trimmed by 4 bases and the J gene end by 7 bases; junction bases not matched to a gene: 7. Germline V gene lookup returns CDR1 SGHRS and CDR2 YFSETQ. The CDR3 extends over 14 amino acids. CDR3 amino acids: CASSLRQGTEKLFF. For the CDR3, the DNA is TGCGCCAGCAGCCTTCGACAGGGAACTGAAAAACTGTTTTTT.